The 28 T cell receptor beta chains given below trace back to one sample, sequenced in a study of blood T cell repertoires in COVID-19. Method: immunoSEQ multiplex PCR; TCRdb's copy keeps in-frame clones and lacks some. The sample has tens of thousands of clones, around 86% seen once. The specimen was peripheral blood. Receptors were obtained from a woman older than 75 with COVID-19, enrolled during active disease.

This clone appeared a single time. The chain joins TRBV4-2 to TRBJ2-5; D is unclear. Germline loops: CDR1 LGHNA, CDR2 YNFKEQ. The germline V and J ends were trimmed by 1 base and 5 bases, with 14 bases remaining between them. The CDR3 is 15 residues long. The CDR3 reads CASSQGERFEETQYF. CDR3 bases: TGTGCCAGCAGCCAAGGCGAGAGGTTTGAGGAGACCCAGTACTTC.

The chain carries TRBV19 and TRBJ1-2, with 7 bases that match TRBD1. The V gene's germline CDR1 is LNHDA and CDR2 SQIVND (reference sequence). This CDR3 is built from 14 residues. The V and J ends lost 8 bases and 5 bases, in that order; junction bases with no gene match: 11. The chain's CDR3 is CASHRDSGRYGYTF. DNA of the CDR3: TGTGCCAGTCACCGGGACAGTGGGAGATATGGCTACACCTTC.

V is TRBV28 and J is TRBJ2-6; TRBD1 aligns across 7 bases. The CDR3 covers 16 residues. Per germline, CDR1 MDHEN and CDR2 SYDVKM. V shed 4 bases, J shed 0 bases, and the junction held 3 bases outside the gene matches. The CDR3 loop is CASSWGQSSGANVLTF. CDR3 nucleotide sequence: TGTGCCAGCAGTTGGGGACAGAGCTCTGGGGCCAACGTCCTGACTTTC.

CDR3 loop: CASSPTSGTGTQYF. The CDR3 coding sequence is TGCGCCAGCAGCCCGACTAGCGGGACGGGTACGCAGTATTTT. The rearrangement links TRBV5-1 to TRBJ2-3; 11 nucleotides line up with TRBD2. Per germline, CDR1 SGHRS and CDR2 YFSETQ. This CDR3 region has 14 residues. V lost 4 bases and J lost 8; bases outside the gene matches: 6. Variable domain in full (rest from reference TRBV5-1 and TRBJ2-3): KAGVTQTPRYLIKTRGQQVTLSCSPISGHRSVSWYQQTPGQGLQFLFEYFSETQRNKGNFPGRFSGRQFSNSRSEMNVSTLELGDSALYLCASSPTSGTGTQYFGPGTRLTVL.

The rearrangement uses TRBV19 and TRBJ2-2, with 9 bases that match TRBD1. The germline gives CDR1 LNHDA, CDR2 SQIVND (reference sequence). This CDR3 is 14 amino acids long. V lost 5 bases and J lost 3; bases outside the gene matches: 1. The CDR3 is CASSDRGYTGELFF. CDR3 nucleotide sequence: TGTGCCAGTAGTGACAGGGGGTACACCGGGGAGCTGTTTTTT.

CDR3 region: CASSPGQGAQHF. The DNA of the CDR3 is TGTGCCAGTAGTCCTGGACAGGGAGCCCAGCATTTT. The chain joins TRBV19 to TRBJ1-5; 8 bases are a match to TRBD1. The germline CDR1 and CDR2 sequences are LNHDA and SQIVND (reference sequence). The CDR3 contains 12 residues. V shed 5 bases, J shed 11 bases, and the junction held 5 bases outside the gene matches.

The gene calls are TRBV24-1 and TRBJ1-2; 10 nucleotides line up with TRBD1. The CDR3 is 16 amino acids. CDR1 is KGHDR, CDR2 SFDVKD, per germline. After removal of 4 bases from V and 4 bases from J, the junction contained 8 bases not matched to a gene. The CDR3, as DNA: TGTGCCACCAGTGACCCTAAGACAGGGGGCCTCTATGGCTACACCTTC. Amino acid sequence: CATSDPKTGGLYGYTF.

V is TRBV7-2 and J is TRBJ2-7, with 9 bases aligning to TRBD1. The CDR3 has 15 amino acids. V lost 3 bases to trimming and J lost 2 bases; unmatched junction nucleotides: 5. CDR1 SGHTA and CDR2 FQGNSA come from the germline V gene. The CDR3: CASSLGGDRAYEQYF. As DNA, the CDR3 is TGTGCCAGCAGCTTGGGAGGGGACAGGGCCTACGAGCAGTACTTC.

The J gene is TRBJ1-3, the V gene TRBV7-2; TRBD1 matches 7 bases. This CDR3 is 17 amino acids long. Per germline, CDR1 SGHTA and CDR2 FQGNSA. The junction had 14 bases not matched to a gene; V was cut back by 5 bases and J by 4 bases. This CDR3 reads CASSGWDSRGFGNTIYF. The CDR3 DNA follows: TGTGCCAGCAGCGGGTGGGACAGCCGGGGGTTCGGAAACACCATATATTTT.

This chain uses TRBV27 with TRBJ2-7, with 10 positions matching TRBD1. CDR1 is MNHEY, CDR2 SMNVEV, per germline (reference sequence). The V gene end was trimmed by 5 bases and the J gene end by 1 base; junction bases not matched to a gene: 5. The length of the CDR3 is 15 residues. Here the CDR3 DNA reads TGTGCCAGCAGTGATACGGACAGGGGGTCCTACGAGCAGTACTTC. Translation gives CASSDTDRGSYEQYF.

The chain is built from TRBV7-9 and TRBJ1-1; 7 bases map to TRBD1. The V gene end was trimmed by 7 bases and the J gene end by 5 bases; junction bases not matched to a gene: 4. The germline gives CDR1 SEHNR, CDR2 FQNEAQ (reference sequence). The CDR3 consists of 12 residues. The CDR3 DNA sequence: TGTGCCAGCACCGAACAGGGGACTGAAGCTTTCTTT. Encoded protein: CASTEQGTEAFF.

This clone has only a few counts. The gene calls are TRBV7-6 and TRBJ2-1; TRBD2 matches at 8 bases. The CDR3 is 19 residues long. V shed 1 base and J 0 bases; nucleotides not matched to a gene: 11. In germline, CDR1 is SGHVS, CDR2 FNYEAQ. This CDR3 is CASSLVSGTLFSSYNEQFF. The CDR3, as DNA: TGTGCCAGCAGCTTAGTTAGCGGGACCCTTTTTAGCTCCTACAATGAGCAGTTCTTC.

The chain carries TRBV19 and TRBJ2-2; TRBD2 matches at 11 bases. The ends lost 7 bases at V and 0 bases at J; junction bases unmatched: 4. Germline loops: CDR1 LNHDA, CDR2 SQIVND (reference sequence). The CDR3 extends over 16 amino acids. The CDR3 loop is CASNPGLAANTGELFF. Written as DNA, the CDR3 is TGTGCCAGTAACCCGGGACTAGCGGCGAACACCGGGGAGCTGTTTTTT.

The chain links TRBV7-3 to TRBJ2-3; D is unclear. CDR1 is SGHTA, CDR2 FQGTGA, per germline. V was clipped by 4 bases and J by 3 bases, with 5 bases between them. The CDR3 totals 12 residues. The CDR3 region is CASSYLTDTQYF. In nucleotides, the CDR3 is TGTGCCAGCAGCTACCTAACAGATACGCAGTATTTT.

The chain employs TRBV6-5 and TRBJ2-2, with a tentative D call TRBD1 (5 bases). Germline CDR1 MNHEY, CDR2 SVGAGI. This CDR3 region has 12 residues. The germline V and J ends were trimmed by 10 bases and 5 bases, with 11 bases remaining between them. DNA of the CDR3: TGTGCCATCCCCTCAGGGACCGGGGAGCTGTTTTTT. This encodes CAIPSGTGELFF.

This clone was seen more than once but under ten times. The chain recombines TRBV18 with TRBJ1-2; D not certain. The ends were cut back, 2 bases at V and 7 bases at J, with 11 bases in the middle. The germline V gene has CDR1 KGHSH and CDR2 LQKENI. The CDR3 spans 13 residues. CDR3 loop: CASSPGLEGGYTF. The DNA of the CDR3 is TGTGCCAGCTCACCAGGCCTTGAGGGTGGCTACACCTTC.

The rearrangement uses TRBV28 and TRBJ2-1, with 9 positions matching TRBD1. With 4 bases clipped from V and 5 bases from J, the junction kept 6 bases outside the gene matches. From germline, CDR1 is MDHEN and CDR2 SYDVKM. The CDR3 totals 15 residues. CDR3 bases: TGTGCCAGCAGTTGGACCGGGACAGGGCACAATGAGCAGTTCTTC. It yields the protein CASSWTGTGHNEQFF.

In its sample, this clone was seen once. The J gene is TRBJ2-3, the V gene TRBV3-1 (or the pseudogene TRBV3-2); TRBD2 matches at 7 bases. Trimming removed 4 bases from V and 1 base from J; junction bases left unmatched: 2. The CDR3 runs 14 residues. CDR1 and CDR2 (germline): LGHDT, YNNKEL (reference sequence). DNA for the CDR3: TGTGCCAGCAGCCCGGGGGGAGGCACAGATACGCAGTATTTT. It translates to CASSPGGGTDTQYF.

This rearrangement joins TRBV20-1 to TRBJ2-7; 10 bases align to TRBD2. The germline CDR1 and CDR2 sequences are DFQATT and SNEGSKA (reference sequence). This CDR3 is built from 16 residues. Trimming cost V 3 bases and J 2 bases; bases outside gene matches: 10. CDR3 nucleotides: TGCAGTGCTAGTGTAGCGGGGGGCCCTAGGACCTACGAGCAGTACTTC. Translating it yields CSASVAGGPRTYEQYF.

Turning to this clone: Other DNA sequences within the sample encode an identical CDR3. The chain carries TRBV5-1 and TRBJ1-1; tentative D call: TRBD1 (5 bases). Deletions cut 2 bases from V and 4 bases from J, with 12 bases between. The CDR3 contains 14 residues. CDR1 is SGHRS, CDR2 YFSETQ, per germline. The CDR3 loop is CASSLGGGGTEAFF. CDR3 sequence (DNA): TGCGCCAGCAGCTTAGGCGGCGGGGGCACTGAAGCTTTCTTT.

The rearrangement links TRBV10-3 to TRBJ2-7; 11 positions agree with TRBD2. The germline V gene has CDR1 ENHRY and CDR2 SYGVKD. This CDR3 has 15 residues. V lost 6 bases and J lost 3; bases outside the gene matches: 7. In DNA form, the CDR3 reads TGTGCCATCAGCCCCGGGACTAGCGGAGGCTACGAGCAGTACTTC. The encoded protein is CAISPGTSGGYEQYF.

CDR3 residues: CASSQSQRTGNTIYF. CDR3 nucleotide sequence: TGCGCCAGCAGTCAATCCCAGAGGACTGGAAACACCATATATTTT. V and J are TRBV23-1 and TRBJ1-3; D uncertain. TRBV23-1 is an ORF, with its function uncertain. The CDR3 contains 15 residues. Trimming shortened V by 0 bases and J by 2 bases, and 8 bases separated the two germline ends.

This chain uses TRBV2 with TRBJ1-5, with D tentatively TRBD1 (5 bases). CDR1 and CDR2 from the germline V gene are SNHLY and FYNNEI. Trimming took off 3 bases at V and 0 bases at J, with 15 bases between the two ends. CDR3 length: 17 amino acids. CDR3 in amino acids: CASSDLRQQYSNQPQHF. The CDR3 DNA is TGTGCCAGCAGTGACCTTAGACAGCAATATAGCAATCAGCCCCAGCATTTT.

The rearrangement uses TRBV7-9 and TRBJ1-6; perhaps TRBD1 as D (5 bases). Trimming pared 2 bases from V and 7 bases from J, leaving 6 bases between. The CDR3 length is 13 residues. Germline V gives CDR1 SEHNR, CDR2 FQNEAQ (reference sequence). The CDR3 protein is CASSLQGNSPLHF. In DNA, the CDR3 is TGTGCCAGCAGCTTACAGGGAAATTCACCCCTCCACTTT.

CDR3 sequence reads: CASSGLTGDNSPLHF. For the CDR3, the DNA is TGTGCCAGCAGTGGCCTGACAGGGGATAATTCACCCCTCCACTTT. The V gene is TRBV6-1, the J gene TRBJ1-6; 8 positions agree with TRBD1. This CDR3 is built from 15 residues. The germline V gene has CDR1 MNHNS and CDR2 SASEGT. The J segment lost 5 bases and the V segment lost 4 bases, leaving 4 bases of the junction unmatched.

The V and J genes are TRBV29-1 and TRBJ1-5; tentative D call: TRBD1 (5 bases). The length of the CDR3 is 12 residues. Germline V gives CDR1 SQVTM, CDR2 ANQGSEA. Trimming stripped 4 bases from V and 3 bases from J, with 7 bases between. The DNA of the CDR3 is TGCAGCGTTGCAGGGTTCAATCAGCCCCAGCATTTT. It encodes CSVAGFNQPQHF.

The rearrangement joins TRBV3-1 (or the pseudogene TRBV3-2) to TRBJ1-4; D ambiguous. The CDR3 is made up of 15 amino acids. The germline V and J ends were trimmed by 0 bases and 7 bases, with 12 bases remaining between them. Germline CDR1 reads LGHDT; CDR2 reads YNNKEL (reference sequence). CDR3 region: CASSQDRGAGEKLFF. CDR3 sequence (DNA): TGTGCCAGCAGCCAAGATCGGGGAGCGGGTGAAAAACTGTTTTTT.

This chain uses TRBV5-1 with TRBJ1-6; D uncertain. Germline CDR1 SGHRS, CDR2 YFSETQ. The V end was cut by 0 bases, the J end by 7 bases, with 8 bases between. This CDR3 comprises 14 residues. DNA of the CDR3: TGCGCCAGCAGCTTGGACGGTAACAATTCACCCCTCCACTTT. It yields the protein CASSLDGNNSPLHF. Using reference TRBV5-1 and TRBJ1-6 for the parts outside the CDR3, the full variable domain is KAGVTQTPRYLIKTRGQQVTLSCSPISGHRSVSWYQQTPGQGLQFLFEYFSETQRNKGNFPGRFSGRQFSNSRSEMNVSTLELGDSALYLCASSLDGNNSPLHFGNGTRLTVT.